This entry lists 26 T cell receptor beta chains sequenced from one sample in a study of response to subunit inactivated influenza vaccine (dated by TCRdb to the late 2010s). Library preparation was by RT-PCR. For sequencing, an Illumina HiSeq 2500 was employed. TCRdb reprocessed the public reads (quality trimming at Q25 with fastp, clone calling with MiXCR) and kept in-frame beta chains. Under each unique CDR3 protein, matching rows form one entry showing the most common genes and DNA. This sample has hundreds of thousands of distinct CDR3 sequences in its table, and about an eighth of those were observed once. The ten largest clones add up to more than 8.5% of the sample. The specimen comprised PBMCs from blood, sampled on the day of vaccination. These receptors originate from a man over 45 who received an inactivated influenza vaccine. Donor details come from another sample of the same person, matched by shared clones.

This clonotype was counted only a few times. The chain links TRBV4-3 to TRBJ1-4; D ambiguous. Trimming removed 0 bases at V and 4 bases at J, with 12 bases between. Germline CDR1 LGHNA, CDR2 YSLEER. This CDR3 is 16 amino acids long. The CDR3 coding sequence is TGCGCCAGCAGCCAAGATCTTCGCAGGAATAATGAAAAACTGTTTTTT. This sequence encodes CASSQDLRRNNEKLFF.

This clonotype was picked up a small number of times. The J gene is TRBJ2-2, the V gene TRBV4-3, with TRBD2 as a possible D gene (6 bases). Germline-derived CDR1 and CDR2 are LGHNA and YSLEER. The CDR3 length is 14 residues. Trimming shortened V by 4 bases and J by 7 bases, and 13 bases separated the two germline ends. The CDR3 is CASSLRVRDGELFF. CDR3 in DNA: TGCGCCAGCAGCCTCCGGGTGCGGGACGGGGAGCTGTTTTTT.

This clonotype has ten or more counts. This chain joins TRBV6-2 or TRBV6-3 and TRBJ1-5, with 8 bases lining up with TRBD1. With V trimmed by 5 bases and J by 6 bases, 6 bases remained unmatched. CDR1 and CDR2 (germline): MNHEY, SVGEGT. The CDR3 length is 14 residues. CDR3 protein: CASSRTGGLQPQHF. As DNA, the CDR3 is TGTGCCAGCAGTCGCACAGGGGGTCTTCAGCCCCAGCATTTT.

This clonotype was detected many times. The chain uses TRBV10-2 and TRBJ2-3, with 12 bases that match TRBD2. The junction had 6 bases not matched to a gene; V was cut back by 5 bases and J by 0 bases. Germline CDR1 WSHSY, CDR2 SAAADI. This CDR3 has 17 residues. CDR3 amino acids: CASSLTSGGWSTDTQYF. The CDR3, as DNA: TGCGCCAGCAGTTTGACTAGCGGGGGTTGGAGCACAGATACGCAGTATTTT.

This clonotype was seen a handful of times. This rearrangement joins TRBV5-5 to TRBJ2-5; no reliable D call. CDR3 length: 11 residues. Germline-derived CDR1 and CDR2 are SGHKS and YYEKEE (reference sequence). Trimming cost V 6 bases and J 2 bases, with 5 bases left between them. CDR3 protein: CASIRQETQYF. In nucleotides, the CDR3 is TGTGCCAGCATCAGACAAGAGACCCAGTACTTC.

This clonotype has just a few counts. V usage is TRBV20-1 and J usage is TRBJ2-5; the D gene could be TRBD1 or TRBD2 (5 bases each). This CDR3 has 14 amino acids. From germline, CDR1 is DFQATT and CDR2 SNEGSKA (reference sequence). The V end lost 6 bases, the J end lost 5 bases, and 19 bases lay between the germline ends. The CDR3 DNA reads TGCAGTGCCGCCCCTCTTAGCGCAGGGGAGACCCAGTACTTC. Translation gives CSAAPLSAGETQYF.

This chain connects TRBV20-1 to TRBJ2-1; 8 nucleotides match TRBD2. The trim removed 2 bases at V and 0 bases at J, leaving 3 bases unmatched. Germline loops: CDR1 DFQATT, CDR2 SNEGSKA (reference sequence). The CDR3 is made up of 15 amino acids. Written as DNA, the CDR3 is TGCAGTGCTAGAAAAGCGGGAGACTCCTACAATGAGCAGTTCTTC. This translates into CSARKAGDSYNEQFF.

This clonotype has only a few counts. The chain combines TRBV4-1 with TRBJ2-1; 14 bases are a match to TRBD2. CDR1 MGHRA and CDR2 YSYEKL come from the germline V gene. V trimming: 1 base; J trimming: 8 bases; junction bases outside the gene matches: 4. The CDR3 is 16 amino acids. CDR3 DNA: TGCGCCAGCAGCCAAGTGACTAGCGGGGGGGCCTATGAGCAGTTCTTC. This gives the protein CASSQVTSGGAYEQFF.

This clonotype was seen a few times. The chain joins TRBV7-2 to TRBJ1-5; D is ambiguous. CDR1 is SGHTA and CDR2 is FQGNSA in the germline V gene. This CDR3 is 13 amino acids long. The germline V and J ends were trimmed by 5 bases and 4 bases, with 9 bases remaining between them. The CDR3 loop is CASSVGLNQPQHF. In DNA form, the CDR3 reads TGTGCCAGCAGCGTGGGCCTTAATCAGCCCCAGCATTTT.

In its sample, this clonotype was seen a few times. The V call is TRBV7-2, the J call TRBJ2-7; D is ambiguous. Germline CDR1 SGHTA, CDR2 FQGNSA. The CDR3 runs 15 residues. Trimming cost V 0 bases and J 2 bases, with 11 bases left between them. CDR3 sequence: CASSLARGFTYEQYF. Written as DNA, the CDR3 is TGTGCCAGCAGCTTAGCTCGTGGATTCACCTACGAGCAGTACTTC.

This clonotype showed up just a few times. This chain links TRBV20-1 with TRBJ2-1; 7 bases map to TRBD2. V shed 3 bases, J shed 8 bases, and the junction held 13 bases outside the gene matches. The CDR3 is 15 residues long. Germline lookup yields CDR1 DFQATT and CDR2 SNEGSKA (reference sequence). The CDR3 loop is CSAREGGGPYDEQFF. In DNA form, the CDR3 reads TGCAGTGCTAGGGAAGGCGGGGGACCTTATGATGAGCAGTTCTTC.

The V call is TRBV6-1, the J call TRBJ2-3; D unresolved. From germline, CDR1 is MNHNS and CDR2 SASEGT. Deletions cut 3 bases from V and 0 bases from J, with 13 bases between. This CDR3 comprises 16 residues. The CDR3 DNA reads TGTGCCAGCAGTGATATCTTCTTCTCTAGCACAGATACGCAGTATTTT. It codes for CASSDIFFSSTDTQYF.

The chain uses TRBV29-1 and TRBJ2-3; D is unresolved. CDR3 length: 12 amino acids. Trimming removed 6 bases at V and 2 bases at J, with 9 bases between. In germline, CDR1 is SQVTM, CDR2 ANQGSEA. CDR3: CSVELLTDTQYF. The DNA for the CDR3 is TGCAGCGTAGAACTCCTCACAGATACGCAGTATTTT.

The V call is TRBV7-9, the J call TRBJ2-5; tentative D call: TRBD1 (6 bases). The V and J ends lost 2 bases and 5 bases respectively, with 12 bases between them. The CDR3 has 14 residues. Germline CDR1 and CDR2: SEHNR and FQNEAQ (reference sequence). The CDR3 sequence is CASSLMGAVETQYF. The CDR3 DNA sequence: TGTGCCAGCAGCTTAATGGGGGCGGTTGAGACCCAGTACTTC.

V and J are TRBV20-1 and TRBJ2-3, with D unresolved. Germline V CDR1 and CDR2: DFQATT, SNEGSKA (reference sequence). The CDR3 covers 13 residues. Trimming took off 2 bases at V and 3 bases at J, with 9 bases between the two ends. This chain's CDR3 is CSARSTETDTQYF. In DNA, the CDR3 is TGCAGTGCTAGATCGACCGAGACAGATACGCAGTATTTT.

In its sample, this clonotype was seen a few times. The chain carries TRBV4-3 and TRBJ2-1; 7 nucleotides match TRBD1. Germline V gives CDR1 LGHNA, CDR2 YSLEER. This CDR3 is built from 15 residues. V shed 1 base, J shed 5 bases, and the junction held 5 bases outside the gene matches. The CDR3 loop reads CASSQAGGINNEQFF. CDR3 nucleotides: TGCGCCAGCAGCCAAGCAGGGGGAATCAACAATGAGCAGTTCTTC.

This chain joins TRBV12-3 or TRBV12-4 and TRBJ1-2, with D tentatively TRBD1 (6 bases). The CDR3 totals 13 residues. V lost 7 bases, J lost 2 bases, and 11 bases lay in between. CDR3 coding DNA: TGTGCCAGCACCGGAGGGGGGAACTATGGCTACACCTTC. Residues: CASTGGGNYGYTF.

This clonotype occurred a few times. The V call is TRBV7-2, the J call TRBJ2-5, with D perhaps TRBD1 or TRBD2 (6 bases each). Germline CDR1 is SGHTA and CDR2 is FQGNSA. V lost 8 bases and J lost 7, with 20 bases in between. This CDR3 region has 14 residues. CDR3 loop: CASRKQRGEGTQYF. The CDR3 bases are TGTGCCAGCCGAAAACAAAGGGGGGAAGGGACCCAGTACTTC.

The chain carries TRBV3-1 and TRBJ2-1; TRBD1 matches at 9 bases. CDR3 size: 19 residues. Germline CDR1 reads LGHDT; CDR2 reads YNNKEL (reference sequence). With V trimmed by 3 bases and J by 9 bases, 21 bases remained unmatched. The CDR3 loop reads CASSQGGTGSLWRELEQFF. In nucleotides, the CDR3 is TGTGCCAGCAGCCAGGGCGGGACAGGGTCTCTTTGGCGGGAGCTTGAGCAGTTCTTC.

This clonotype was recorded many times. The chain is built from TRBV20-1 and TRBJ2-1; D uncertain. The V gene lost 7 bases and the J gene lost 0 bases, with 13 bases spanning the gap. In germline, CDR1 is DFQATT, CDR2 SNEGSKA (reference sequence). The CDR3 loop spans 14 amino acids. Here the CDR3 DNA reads TGCAGTGTAAGGAGTTCCAGCTCCTACAATGAGCAGTTCTTC. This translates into CSVRSSSSYNEQFF.

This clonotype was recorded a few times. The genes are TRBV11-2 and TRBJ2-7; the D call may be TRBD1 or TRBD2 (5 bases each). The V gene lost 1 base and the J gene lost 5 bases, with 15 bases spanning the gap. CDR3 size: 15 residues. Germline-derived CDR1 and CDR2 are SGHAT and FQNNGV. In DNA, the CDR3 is TGTGCCAGCAGCTTAGTTGGGGGATCCCTCCACGAGCAGTACTTC. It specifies CASSLVGGSLHEQYF.

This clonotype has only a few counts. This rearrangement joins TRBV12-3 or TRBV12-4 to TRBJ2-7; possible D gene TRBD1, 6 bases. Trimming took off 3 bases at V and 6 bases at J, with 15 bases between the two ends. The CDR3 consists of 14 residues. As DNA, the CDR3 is TGTGCCAGCAGTTTGGACAGCCGGGCGGTCGAGCAGTACTTC. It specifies CASSLDSRAVEQYF.

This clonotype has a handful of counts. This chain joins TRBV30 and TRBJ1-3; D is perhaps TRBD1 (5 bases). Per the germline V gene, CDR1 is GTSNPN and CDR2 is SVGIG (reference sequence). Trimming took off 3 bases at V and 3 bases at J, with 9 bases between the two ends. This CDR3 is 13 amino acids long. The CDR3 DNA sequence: TGTGCCTGGAGAAAGGGGTATGGAAACACCATATATTTT. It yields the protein CAWRKGYGNTIYF.

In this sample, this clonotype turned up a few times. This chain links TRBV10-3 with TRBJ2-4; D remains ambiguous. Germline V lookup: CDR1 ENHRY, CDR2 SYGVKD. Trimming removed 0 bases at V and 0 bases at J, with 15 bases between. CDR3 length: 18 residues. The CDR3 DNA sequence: TGTGCCATCAGTGAGTCTACTGTATTGGGATTAGCCAAAAACATTCAGTACTTC. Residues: CAISESTVLGLAKNIQYF.

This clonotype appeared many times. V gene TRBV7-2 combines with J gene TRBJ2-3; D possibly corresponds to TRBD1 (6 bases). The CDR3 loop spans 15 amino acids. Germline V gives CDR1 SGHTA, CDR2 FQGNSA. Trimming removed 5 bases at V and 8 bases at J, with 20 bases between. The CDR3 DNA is TGTGCCAGCAGCGGGGGTGGGGGCGCCCGGGGTACGCAGTATTTT. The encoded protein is CASSGGGGARGTQYF.

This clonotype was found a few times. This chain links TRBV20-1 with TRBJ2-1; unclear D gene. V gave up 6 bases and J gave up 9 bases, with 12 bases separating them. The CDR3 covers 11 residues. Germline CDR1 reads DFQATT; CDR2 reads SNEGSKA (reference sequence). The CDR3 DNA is TGCAGTGCCCCCAAGCAGGTTGAGCAGTTCTTC. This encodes CSAPKQVEQFF.